The next 21 T cell receptor beta chains were all read from a single sample in a study of cytomegalovirus exposure and HLA in healthy donors (dated by TCRdb to the late 2010s). Libraries were made using the immunoSEQ multiplex PCR assay. For the multiplex PCR, a mixture combining 60 forward primers for TCR Vbeta segments and 13 reverse primers for TCR Jbeta segments was used. Held by TCRdb, this immuneACCESS table contains in-frame sequences only and omits some clones. Under half of the omission traces to an unresolved V gene where checked; the cause of the rest is unknown. Counted in this sample were more than 140,000 clones; about 79% of them appeared once. Under 0.8% of the sample is held by the ten biggest clonotypes. The sequencing input was PBMCs. Receptors were obtained from a male donor in good health and CMV-seronegative.

The chain joins TRBV5-4 to TRBJ1-1, with 7 bases matching TRBD1. The V gene's germline CDR1 is SGHNT and CDR2 YYREEE (reference sequence). The CDR3 is 16 residues long. V shed 4 bases, J shed 2 bases, and the junction held 11 bases outside the gene matches. This CDR3 is CASSQDAGTVNTEAFF. Written as DNA, the CDR3 is TGTGCCAGCAGCCAAGATGCCGGGACAGTCAACACTGAAGCTTTCTTT.

The chain employs TRBV6-5 and TRBJ2-5; 7 nucleotides match TRBD1. Germline loops: CDR1 MNHEY, CDR2 SVGAGI. V was pared by 6 bases and J by 4 bases, with 5 bases of the junction left unmatched. The CDR3 loop spans 13 amino acids. The CDR3 reads CASRRQGGETQYF. DNA for the CDR3: TGTGCCAGCAGACGACAGGGTGGAGAGACCCAGTACTTC.

The genes are TRBV2 and TRBJ1-5; D is unresolved. The CDR3 length is 13 residues. Germline V gives CDR1 SNHLY, CDR2 FYNNEI. V was clipped by 0 bases and J by 7 bases, with 7 bases between them. DNA of the CDR3: TGTGCCAGCAGTGAAGCGAGGGAACAGCCCCAGCATTTT. Translated: CASSEAREQPQHF.

The chain joins TRBV9 to TRBJ2-5; D gene uncertain. The CDR3 length is 14 residues. Germline V gene lookup returns CDR1 SGDLS and CDR2 YYNGEE. V dropped 0 bases and J dropped 0 bases, with 6 bases sitting between them. CDR3 in DNA: TGTGCCAGCAGCGTAGGGCTGAACCAAGAGACCCAGTACTTC. This gives the protein CASSVGLNQETQYF.

The chain carries TRBV27 and TRBJ2-1; D ambiguous. Germline CDR1 is MNHEY and CDR2 is SMNVEV (reference sequence). This CDR3 has 13 amino acids. V lost 2 bases, J lost 9 bases, and 11 bases lay in between. The CDR3 loop is CASSLNGSPEQFF. The CDR3 coding sequence is TGTGCCAGCAGTTTAAATGGCTCCCCTGAGCAGTTCTTC.

V is TRBV18 and J is TRBJ2-3; maybe TRBD2 (5 bases). The CDR3 consists of 13 residues. Trimming took off 3 bases at V and 5 bases at J, with 9 bases between the two ends. Germline CDR1 is KGHSH and CDR2 is LQKENI. This CDR3 is CASSPDLGDTQYF. The CDR3 DNA is TGTGCCAGCTCACCGGACTTGGGAGATACGCAGTATTTT.

This sequence joins TRBV11-3 and TRBJ2-7; D call uncertain. V was pared by 5 bases and J by 0 bases, with 14 bases between. Germline values: CDR1 SGHNT, CDR2 YENEEA. This CDR3 comprises 15 residues. CDR3 sequence (DNA): TGTGCCAGCAGCCTGCCGTGGCAGGTCTCCTACGAGCAGTACTTC. This gives the protein CASSLPWQVSYEQYF.

The J gene is TRBJ1-2, the V gene TRBV5-6; no clear D. In germline, CDR1 is SGHDT, CDR2 YYEEEE. The CDR3 length is 13 residues. V was clipped by 2 bases and J by 2 bases, with 7 bases between them. The CDR3 reads CASSLRGNYGYTF. DNA for the CDR3: TGTGCCAGCAGCTTACGGGGAAACTATGGCTACACCTTC.

This clone was picked up a small number of times. In DNA form, the CDR3 reads TGTGCCAGCAAGACAGGGATTAACTATGGCTACACCTTC. Translation: CASKTGINYGYTF. The rearrangement joins TRBV6-1 to TRBJ1-2, with TRBD1 identical over 7 bases. V lost 7 bases to trimming and J lost 1 base; unmatched junction nucleotides: 3. Germline-derived CDR1 and CDR2 are MNHNS and SASEGT. This CDR3 is 13 amino acids long.

The chain carries TRBV6-5 and TRBJ2-7; D perhaps matches TRBD2 (6 bases). The CDR3 has 12 residues. The V end lost 7 bases, the J end lost 6 bases, and 13 bases lay between the germline ends. Looked up from germline, CDR1 is MNHEY and CDR2 is SVGAGI. CDR3 sequence (DNA): TGTGCCAGCATCGGGGGTAATCGCGAGCAGTACTTC. Amino acid sequence: CASIGGNREQYF.

The chain employs TRBV6-5 and TRBJ2-1; 8 bases match TRBD2. With 6 bases clipped from V and 8 bases from J, the junction kept 12 bases outside the gene matches. There are 15 residues in the CDR3. Germline V CDR1 and CDR2: MNHEY, SVGAGI. CDR3 bases: TGTGCCAGCAGCCCACTAGCGGACCCCTTGTATGAGCAGTTCTTC. Encoded protein: CASSPLADPLYEQFF.

This clone appeared once. The chain combines TRBV19 with TRBJ2-5; the D gene is possibly TRBD2 (5 bases). The last part of the DNA fits TRBJ2-7 better; the J call may be wrong. The germline CDR1 and CDR2 sequences are LNHDA and SQIVND (reference sequence). This CDR3 has 14 residues. The CDR3 DNA follows: TGTGCCAGTAGTATACAGCGGAACCACTACGAGCAGTACTTC. The encoded protein is CASSIQRNHYEQYF.

Only a few counts were recorded for this clone. The CDR3 spells CASSFRGNEQFF. CDR3 in DNA: TGTGCCAGCAGCTTCAGGGGCAATGAGCAGTTCTTC. The gene calls are TRBV5-5 and TRBJ2-1; D possibly corresponds to TRBD1 (6 bases). The ends were cut back, 2 bases at V and 6 bases at J, with 6 bases in the middle. The CDR3 sequence is 12 residues long. Germline V gene data show CDR1 as SGHKS and CDR2 as YYEKEE (reference sequence). The whole variable domain, remainder taken from reference TRBV5-5 and TRBJ2-1, is DAGVTQSPTHLIKTRGQQVTLRCSPISGHKSVSWYQQVLGQGPQFIFQYYEKEERGRGNFPDRFSARQFPNYSSELNVNALLLGDSALYLCASSFRGNEQFFGPGTRLTVL.

This sequence joins TRBV11-3 and TRBJ2-1; the match to TRBD2 covers 10 bases. This CDR3 spans 14 amino acids. V shed 5 bases, J shed 10 bases, and the junction held 8 bases outside the gene matches. The V gene's germline CDR1 is SGHNT and CDR2 YENEEA. This CDR3 is CASSLSGRTTEQFF. The CDR3 bases are TGTGCCAGCAGCCTTAGCGGGAGGACCACGGAGCAGTTCTTC.

This clone showed up just a few times. This chain uses TRBV2 with TRBJ2-6, with no clear D. Germline V gene data show CDR1 as SNHLY and CDR2 as FYNNEI. The CDR3 spans 13 residues. V dropped 9 bases and J dropped 2 bases, with 8 bases sitting between them. The CDR3 spells CASDSTGANVLTF. The CDR3 coding sequence is TGTGCCAGTGACTCAACTGGGGCCAACGTCCTGACTTTC.

The V call is TRBV7-8, the J call TRBJ1-2; 7 bases map to TRBD1. Germline-derived CDR1 and CDR2 are SGHVS and FQNEAQ. Unmatched junction bases numbered 18, after V lost 3 bases and J lost 8 bases. This CDR3 is 17 amino acids long. The CDR3 nucleotides are TGTGCCAGCAGCTTCTATGGTTCCGGGACAGTCAATGCCGGCTACACCTTC. Translating it yields CASSFYGSGTVNAGYTF.

The rearrangement joins TRBV2 to TRBJ2-5; D is ambiguous. The germline CDR1 and CDR2 sequences are SNHLY and FYNNEI. This CDR3 has 16 amino acids. The germline V and J ends were trimmed by 6 bases and 3 bases, with 20 bases remaining between them. Here the CDR3 DNA reads TGTGCCAGCAGCCAAAGTGTGGTGCGACAAAAAGAGACCCAGTACTTC. Translation gives CASSQSVVRQKETQYF.

The V call is TRBV18, the J call TRBJ2-5, with D perhaps matching TRBD1 (6 bases). The CDR3 loop spans 14 amino acids. The V gene's germline CDR1 is KGHSH and CDR2 LQKENI. The V gene lost 3 bases and the J gene lost 4 bases, with 12 bases spanning the gap. The CDR3: CASSPHRVAETQYF. For the CDR3, the DNA is TGTGCCAGCTCACCTCACAGGGTGGCAGAGACCCAGTACTTC.

CDR3 amino acids: CASSLEMGGSYGYTF. CDR3 coding DNA: TGCGCCAGCAGCTTGGAGATGGGAGGTAGCTATGGCTACACCTTC. The V gene is TRBV5-1, the J gene TRBJ1-2; D is unclear. CDR3 size: 15 residues. V lost 0 bases, J lost 4 bases, and 13 bases lay in between. Per germline, CDR1 SGHRS and CDR2 YFSETQ.

The V gene is TRBV5-4, the J gene TRBJ1-6, with D unresolved. V was pared by 0 bases and J by 9 bases, with 4 bases between. CDR3 size: 12 residues. In germline, CDR1 is SGHNT, CDR2 YYREEE (reference sequence). CDR3 nucleotides: TGTGCCAGCAGCTTGGATCGTTCACCCCTCCACTTT. Translating it yields CASSLDRSPLHF.

The genes are TRBV12-5 and TRBJ2-1, with D tentatively TRBD2 (5 bases). The CDR3 loop spans 14 amino acids. Germline values: CDR1 LGHNT, CDR2 FRNRAP. The V end was cut by 0 bases, the J end by 9 bases, with 12 bases between. CDR3 bases: TGTGCTAGTGGTTTGGTTAATCTAGCTGGTGAGCAGTTCTTC. Translating gives CASGLVNLAGEQFF.